This T cell receptor beta chain originates from a study of OX40 agonist ivuxolimab in advanced cancers. Germline V gene data show CDR1 as SNHLY and CDR2 as FYNNEI. The CDR3 sequence is 16 residues long. V was cut by 6 bases and J by 2 bases, with 19 bases left in between. Clones were sequenced by immunoSEQ multiplex PCR, and TCRdb holds only the in-frame ones, with some missing. The sample has 73,000 or so clones, approximately 85% seen once. Sequencing was performed on CD4+ or CD8+ T cells sorted from blood, taken in a trial of the OX40 agonist ivuxolimab. The sequence came from an adult with an advanced solid tumor such as melanoma, head and neck, liver or kidney cancer. The chain is built from TRBV2 and TRBJ1-1; the D gene is possibly TRBD1 (5 bases). CDR3 in amino acids: CASRGPPGRINTEAFF. The CDR3 bases are TGTGCCAGCAGAGGGCCGCCGGGACGGATTAACACTGAAGCTTTCTTT.